The TCR beta chain described here comes from a study of Ad26.COV2.S vaccination and SARS-CoV-2 variants. Study details: In the study, Ad26.COV2.S was injected intramuscularly once, or twice 56 days apart. Study-wide findings and caveats: Vaccinees and placebo recipients showed similar non-spike TCR breadth. Researchers cautioned that TCR breadth and depth analyses may have underestimated total T cell responses.

Germline lookup yields CDR1 SNHLY and CDR2 FYNNEI. V dropped 6 bases and J dropped 7; count of bases not matched to a gene: 6. The CDR3 runs 14 residues. A remark on this clone: Its antigen is unknown.

Data came from immunoSEQ multiplex PCR; TCRdb stores just in-frame clones and leaves some out. Among roughly 450,000 clones listed, 80% to 95% were seen once. Treatment of the sample: about 20 received Ad26.COV2.S at low or high dose, single or two shots; about five received placebo; per-sample allocation not given. Day 63 after the first injection of vaccine or placebo was the sampling time. Donation was by an adult aged 18-55 years who was in Boston. The sequence was collected from a person aged 18-60 years who received the Ad26.COV2.S COVID-19 vaccine or a placebo. The gene calls are TRBV2 and TRBJ1-4; the match to TRBD1 covers 9 bases. Sequenced here: peripheral blood, sampled in a trial of Ad26.COV2.S vaccine versus placebo. CDR3 coding DNA: TGTGCCAGCAGAGGACAGGGGAGGAGTGAAAAACTGTTTTTT. Protein product: CASRGQGRSEKLFF.